A selection of T cell receptor beta chains follows, all from one sample in a study of regulatory T cells in long-lasting Graves disease. TCRdb used MiXCR to reprocess the multiplex PCR reads, holding one entry per CDR3 protein. Altogether over 500,000 distinct CDR3 sequences are present, less than 20% being singletons, with the ten largest covering about 17%. The same sample was also used in a study of T cells in Graves' hyperthyroidism and ophthalmopathy.

The input for sequencing was peripheral blood mononuclear cells (PBMCs), taken at new diagnosis, from a patient treated with antithyroid drugs. The origin of the receptors is a woman aged 25-40 years with Graves disease. Both conserved end residues are part of each CDR3. D genes are given only for firm matches. Only some rows state a clone size, as once, few, many or a class for expanded clones.

v_gene: TRBV3-1; j_gene: TRBJ1-2; d_gene: NA; abundance: many; CDR3aa: CASSQVYTREGYTF; CDR3nt: TGTGCCAGCAGCCAAGTTTACACAAGGGAAGGCTACACCTTC
v_gene: TRBV28; j_gene: TRBJ1-2; d_gene: NA; abundance: many; CDR3aa: CASSPGDYGYTF; CDR3nt: TGTGCCAGCAGCCCCGGAGACTATGGCTACACCTTC
v_gene: TRBV6-5; j_gene: TRBJ1-1; d_gene: TRBD1; abundance: many; CDR3aa: CASSYSLPGTGLNTEAFF; CDR3nt: TGTGCCAGCAGTTACTCCCTGCCGGGGACAGGGCTGAACACTGAAGCTTTCTTT
v_gene: TRBV4-1; j_gene: TRBJ2-7; d_gene: NA; abundance: NA; CDR3aa: CASSQALLYEQYF; CDR3nt: TGCGCCAGCAGCCAGGCTCTACTCTACGAGCAGTACTTC
v_gene: TRBV27; j_gene: TRBJ1-1; d_gene: NA; abundance: many; CDR3aa: CASSREGGARVAFF; CDR3nt: TGTGCCAGCAGTAGGGAGGGGGGAGCCCGCGTGGCTTTCTTT
v_gene: TRBV2; j_gene: TRBJ1-2; d_gene: TRBD1; abundance: many; CDR3aa: CATRDSNGYTF; CDR3nt: TGTGCCACCCGGGACAGCAATGGCTACACCTTC
v_gene: TRBV7-3; j_gene: TRBJ1-1; d_gene: NA; abundance: many; CDR3aa: CASSLNQGNTEAFF; CDR3nt: TGTGCCAGCAGCTTAAACCAGGGTAACACTGAAGCTTTCTTT
v_gene: TRBV6-2/TRBV6-3; j_gene: TRBJ2-3; d_gene: NA; abundance: NA; CDR3aa: CASSEAWSTDTQYF; CDR3nt: TGTGCCAGCAGTGAAGCGTGGAGCACAGATACGCAGTATTTT
v_gene: TRBV2; j_gene: TRBJ2-5; d_gene: TRBD2; abundance: many; CDR3aa: CASSLAGDQETQYF; CDR3nt: TGTGCCAGCAGCTTGGCGGGGGACCAAGAGACCCAGTACTTC
v_gene: TRBV12-3/TRBV12-4; j_gene: TRBJ1-1; d_gene: NA; abundance: few; CDR3aa: CASTRFRTEAFF; CDR3nt: TGTGCCAGCACGAGGTTTCGCACTGAAGCTTTCTTT
v_gene: TRBV7-9; j_gene: TRBJ2-5; d_gene: NA; abundance: few; CDR3aa: CASSLSIGGETQYF; CDR3nt: TGTGCCAGCAGCTTAAGTATTGGGGGAGAGACCCAGTACTTC
v_gene: TRBV5-1; j_gene: TRBJ1-5; d_gene: NA; abundance: few; CDR3aa: CASSIGSDQPQHF; CDR3nt: TGCGCCAGCAGTATAGGTTCCGATCAGCCCCAGCATTTT
v_gene: TRBV27; j_gene: TRBJ1-2; d_gene: NA; abundance: many; CDR3aa: CASSPHRAFYGYTF; CDR3nt: TGTGCCAGCAGTCCCCACCGGGCCTTCTATGGCTACACCTTC
v_gene: TRBV2; j_gene: TRBJ2-3; d_gene: NA; abundance: many; CDR3aa: CASSVSFTDTQYF; CDR3nt: TGTGCCAGCAGTGTAAGCTTCACAGATACGCAGTATTTT
v_gene: TRBV7-2; j_gene: TRBJ2-1; d_gene: NA; abundance: few; CDR3aa: CASSLTDSSYNEQFF; CDR3nt: TGTGCCAGCAGCTTGACGGATAGCTCCTACAATGAGCAGTTCTTC
v_gene: TRBV7-6; j_gene: TRBJ2-5; d_gene: NA; abundance: many; CDR3aa: CASSLGSPQETQYF; CDR3nt: TGTGCCAGCAGCTTGGGAAGCCCACAGGAGACCCAGTACTTC
v_gene: TRBV30; j_gene: TRBJ1-5; d_gene: NA; abundance: few; CDR3aa: CAWSSEQGGNQPQHF; CDR3nt: TGTGCCTGGAGTTCCGAACAGGGCGGCAATCAGCCCCAGCATTTT
v_gene: TRBV2; j_gene: TRBJ1-2; d_gene: NA; abundance: many; CDR3aa: CASSAPGPGSYTF; CDR3nt: TGTGCCAGCAGTGCCCCGGGACCGGGAAGCTACACCTTC
v_gene: TRBV11-2; j_gene: TRBJ2-7; d_gene: TRBD1; abundance: few; CDR3aa: CASSLDDWGTGPTYEQYF; CDR3nt: TGTGCCAGCAGCTTAGATGATTGGGGGACAGGACCTACCTACGAGCAGTACTTC
v_gene: TRBV9; j_gene: TRBJ2-1; d_gene: NA; abundance: NA; CDR3aa: CASSVGDIGSPSNEQFF; CDR3nt: TGTGCCAGCAGCGTAGGGGACATCGGCAGCCCGAGCAATGAGCAGTTCTTC
v_gene: TRBV9; j_gene: TRBJ2-5; d_gene: NA; abundance: NA; CDR3aa: CASSAPMVETQYF; CDR3nt: TGTGCCAGCAGCGCGCCGATGGTAGAGACCCAGTACTTC
v_gene: TRBV6-5; j_gene: TRBJ1-2; d_gene: NA; abundance: many; CDR3aa: CASSYSTSSNYGYTF; CDR3nt: TGTGCCAGCAGTTACTCGACATCTTCTAACTATGGCTACACCTTC
v_gene: TRBV6-1; j_gene: TRBJ1-6; d_gene: NA; abundance: many; CDR3aa: CASSPTGEGSPLHF; CDR3nt: TGTGCCAGCAGTCCGACAGGTGAAGGTTCACCCCTCCACTTT
v_gene: TRBV7-3; j_gene: TRBJ2-1; d_gene: NA; abundance: many; CDR3aa: CASSLNSGSYNEQFF; CDR3nt: TGTGCCAGCAGCTTAAATAGTGGCTCCTACAATGAGCAGTTCTTC
v_gene: TRBV7-9; j_gene: TRBJ1-4; d_gene: NA; abundance: many; CDR3aa: CASSPGQLNEKLFF; CDR3nt: TGTGCCAGCAGCCCGGGGCAGTTAAATGAAAAACTGTTTTTT
v_gene: TRBV6-4; j_gene: TRBJ2-2; d_gene: NA; abundance: NA; CDR3aa: CASSSENPSTGELFF; CDR3nt: TGTGCCAGCAGTTCTGAGAATCCTAGCACCGGGGAGCTGTTTTTT
v_gene: TRBV28; j_gene: TRBJ1-2; d_gene: TRBD1; abundance: NA; CDR3aa: CASRHGTEGGCTF; CDR3nt: TGTGCCAGTAGACACGGGACAGAAGGTGGGTGCACCTTC
v_gene: TRBV5-6; j_gene: TRBJ1-2; d_gene: NA; abundance: NA; CDR3aa: CASSYQGSPYGYTF; CDR3nt: TGTGCCAGCAGCTATCAGGGGTCCCCCTATGGCTACACCTTC
v_gene: TRBV2; j_gene: TRBJ2-4; d_gene: TRBD1; abundance: many; CDR3aa: CASSGQGAKNIQYF; CDR3nt: TGTGCCAGCAGTGGACAGGGGGCCAAAAACATTCAGTACTTC
v_gene: TRBV11-2; j_gene: TRBJ2-5; d_gene: NA; abundance: many; CDR3aa: CASSLPLQETQYF; CDR3nt: TGTGCCAGCAGCTTACCTCTCCAAGAGACCCAGTACTTC
v_gene: TRBV18; j_gene: TRBJ1-1; d_gene: NA; abundance: many; CDR3aa: CASSVQGNTEAFF; CDR3nt: TGTGCCAGCTCAGTACAGGGGAACACTGAAGCTTTCTTT
v_gene: TRBV6-1; j_gene: TRBJ1-2; d_gene: TRBD1; abundance: few; CDR3aa: CASSTTGTGGYTF; CDR3nt: TGTGCCAGCAGCACTACCGGGACAGGGGGGTACACCTTC
v_gene: TRBV10-1; j_gene: TRBJ2-3; d_gene: NA; abundance: NA; CDR3aa: CASSESSASGTDTQYF; CDR3nt: TGCGCCAGCAGTGAGTCGTCGGCGAGCGGAACAGATACGCAGTATTTT
v_gene: TRBV20-1; j_gene: TRBJ2-5; d_gene: TRBD1; abundance: few; CDR3aa: CSARGRRDRGIRTETQYF; CDR3nt: TGCAGTGCTAGAGGGCGCCGGGACAGGGGAATCCGCACAGAGACCCAGTACTTC
v_gene: TRBV27; j_gene: TRBJ1-5; d_gene: NA; abundance: many; CDR3aa: CASSLGGGHQPQHF; CDR3nt: TGTGCCAGCAGTTTAGGTGGGGGTCATCAGCCCCAGCATTTT